Listed below are T cell receptor beta chains from one sample, sequenced in a study of shared clonotypes between healthy human individuals. Some clones are missing from TCRdb's copy, which holds only in-frame ones; the method was immunoSEQ multiplex PCR. Of about 2 million clones in the sample, over 85% are singletons; the top ten hold roughly 0.13%. Input material: naive CD4+ T cells sorted from blood. Every receptor here comes from a man between 18 and 29 years old in good health. CDR3s include the opening cysteine and the closing phenylalanine or tryptophan. Each record gives: J gene, V gene, clone size, D gene, CDR3 DNA, CDR3 protein. The D gene is left open where the match is weak. Some rows mark clone size as missing; the rest say once, few, many or name a class of expanded clone.

J gene: TRBJ2-7; V gene: TRBV25-1; clone size: -; D gene: -; CDR3 DNA: TGTGCCAGCAGTCTCAGTGGATACGAGCAGTACTTC; CDR3 protein: CASSLSGYEQYF
J gene: TRBJ2-1; V gene: TRBV6-5; clone size: once; D gene: TRBD2; CDR3 DNA: TGTGCCAGCAGGGGACTAGCGGGAGTAGTTGAGCAGTTCTTC; CDR3 protein: CASRGLAGVVEQFF
J gene: TRBJ2-1; V gene: TRBV7-2; clone size: -; D gene: TRBD2; CDR3 DNA: TGTGCCAGCAGCTCTAGCGGGAGTTCGGTTGAGCAGTTCTTC; CDR3 protein: CASSSSGSSVEQFF
J gene: TRBJ1-5; V gene: TRBV7-2; clone size: -; D gene: -; CDR3 DNA: TGTGCCAGCAGCTTAGTCTGGGTCTACAATCAGCCCCAGCATTTT; CDR3 protein: CASSLVWVYNQPQHF
J gene: TRBJ2-2; V gene: TRBV11-3; clone size: -; D gene: -; CDR3 DNA: TGTGCCAGCAGCTTAGATCTTCGGACAGACTTGAACACCGGGGAGCTGTTTTTT; CDR3 protein: CASSLDLRTDLNTGELFF
J gene: TRBJ2-6; V gene: TRBV7-9; clone size: -; D gene: TRBD1; CDR3 DNA: TGTGCCAGCAGCTTATGGGGTGGGACAGGGACCTCTGGGGCCAACGTCCTGACTTTC; CDR3 protein: CASSLWGGTGTSGANVLTF
J gene: TRBJ1-5; V gene: TRBV25-1; clone size: -; D gene: TRBD1; CDR3 DNA: TGTGCCAGCAGTGTAACCGGGACAGGGGAAGGCAATCAGCCCCAGCATTTT; CDR3 protein: CASSVTGTGEGNQPQHF
J gene: TRBJ2-3; V gene: TRBV5-4; clone size: -; D gene: -; CDR3 DNA: TGTGCCAGCACTCAAACAGATACGCAGTATTTT; CDR3 protein: CASTQTDTQYF
J gene: TRBJ1-1; V gene: TRBV5-1; clone size: once; D gene: -; CDR3 DNA: TGCGCCAGCAGCCTTGGCCAGGAGGGCGCTGAAGCTTTCTTT; CDR3 protein: CASSLGQEGAEAFF
J gene: TRBJ2-5; V gene: TRBV5-1; clone size: -; D gene: -; CDR3 DNA: TGCGCCAGCAGCGAAGTCCGGGAACAAGAGACCCAGTACTTC; CDR3 protein: CASSEVREQETQYF
J gene: TRBJ2-7; V gene: TRBV25-1; clone size: few; D gene: -; CDR3 DNA: TGTGCCAGCATCGGCAACACCTACGAGCAGTACTTC; CDR3 protein: CASIGNTYEQYF
J gene: TRBJ2-7; V gene: TRBV27; clone size: -; D gene: TRBD1; CDR3 DNA: TGTGCCAGCAGTCCCGCGGGACAGGCCTCCTACGAGCAGTACTTC; CDR3 protein: CASSPAGQASYEQYF
J gene: TRBJ1-3; V gene: TRBV5-1; clone size: -; D gene: -; CDR3 DNA: TGCGCCAGCAGCTTGGAAGGTGACTCTGGAAACACCATATATTTT; CDR3 protein: CASSLEGDSGNTIYF
J gene: TRBJ2-5; V gene: TRBV6-5; clone size: -; D gene: -; CDR3 DNA: TGTGCCACCAGAAGGGATAGCGCTTGGGAGACCCAGTACTTC; CDR3 protein: CATRRDSAWETQYF
J gene: TRBJ1-5; V gene: TRBV6-4; clone size: -; D gene: -; CDR3 DNA: TGTGCCAGCAGTGAAGGGCTCAATCAGCCCCAGCATTTT; CDR3 protein: CASSEGLNQPQHF
J gene: TRBJ1-5; V gene: TRBV6-1; clone size: -; D gene: -; CDR3 DNA: TGTGCCAGCAGTGGACAGGTCCGGCAGCCCCAGCATTTT; CDR3 protein: CASSGQVRQPQHF
J gene: TRBJ2-7; V gene: TRBV7-2; clone size: once; D gene: -; CDR3 DNA: TGTGCCAGCAGCCCCGGAGGCTTCCCACCCAACTACGAGCAGTACTTC; CDR3 protein: CASSPGGFPPNYEQYF
J gene: TRBJ1-5; V gene: TRBV6-5; clone size: -; D gene: TRBD1; CDR3 DNA: TGTGCCAGCAGTTCGGGACAGTATAGCAATCAGCCCCAGCATTTT; CDR3 protein: CASSSGQYSNQPQHF
J gene: TRBJ1-5; V gene: TRBV5-1; clone size: -; D gene: -; CDR3 DNA: TGCGCCAGCAGCGTGGGGGCCAATCAGCCCCAGCATTTT; CDR3 protein: CASSVGANQPQHF
J gene: TRBJ2-4; V gene: TRBV28; clone size: -; D gene: -; CDR3 DNA: TGTGCCAGCAGTTCTCCCGGGGAGGCAAACATTCAGTACTTC; CDR3 protein: CASSSPGEANIQYF
J gene: TRBJ1-1; V gene: TRBV18; clone size: once; D gene: TRBD1; CDR3 DNA: TGTGCCAGCTCACCCTTGACAGGGGGCGGTTTGACTGAAGCTTTCTTT; CDR3 protein: CASSPLTGGGLTEAFF
J gene: TRBJ1-6; V gene: TRBV28; clone size: -; D gene: -; CDR3 DNA: TGTGCCACCGGAATTCCTCATAATTCACCCCTCCACTTT; CDR3 protein: CATGIPHNSPLHF